The T cell receptor beta chain described here comes from a study of T cell responses to AZD1222 COVID-19 vaccine. Whole-study findings and limits: It was only a handful of AZD1222 recipients who were seropositive at baseline. Mostly white British, mostly female donors; authors suggested clonal diversity may be underestimated. No repertoire was sampled before or during the peak T cell response, only after it. The study found vaccine-associated CD4 TCRs spanning spike, dominant at 160-218 and 743-854.

The CDR3 runs 15 residues. The ends were cut back, 1 base at V and 1 base at J, with 10 bases in the middle. Germline CDR1 is SGHAT and CDR2 is FQDESV (reference sequence). As to this clone: Its antigen is unknown.

The repertoire was sequenced with immunoSEQ multiplex PCR; TCRdb's copy has only in-frame clones and lacks some. The sample contains around 120,000 clones, about nine tenths of which appear only once. The receptor was derived from an adult in good health. This specimen was peripheral blood, taken on day 0 of AZD1222 vaccination. J is TRBJ1-1 and V is TRBV11-1; no firm D call. CDR3 bases: TGTGCCAGCAGCTTAGATCTGATGGGGAACACTGAAGCTTTCTTT. Its protein product is CASSLDLMGNTEAFF.